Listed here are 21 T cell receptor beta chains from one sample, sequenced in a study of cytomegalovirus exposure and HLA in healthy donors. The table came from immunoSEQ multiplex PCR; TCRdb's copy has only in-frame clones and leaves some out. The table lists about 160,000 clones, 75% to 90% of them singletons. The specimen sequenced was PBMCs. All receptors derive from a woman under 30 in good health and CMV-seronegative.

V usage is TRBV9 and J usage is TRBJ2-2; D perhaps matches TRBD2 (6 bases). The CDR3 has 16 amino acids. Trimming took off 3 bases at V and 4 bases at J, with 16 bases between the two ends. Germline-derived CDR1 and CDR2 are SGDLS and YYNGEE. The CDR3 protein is CASSARRDFITGELFF. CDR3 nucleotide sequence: TGTGCCAGCAGCGCGCGAAGGGACTTTATCACCGGGGAGCTGTTTTTT.

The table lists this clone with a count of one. The CDR3 DNA reads TGTGCCAGCAGTGAACGGCTAGCGGGGGGGAGTTTCACAGATACGCAGTATTTT. Amino acid sequence: CASSERLAGGSFTDTQYF. V gene TRBV6-1 combines with J gene TRBJ2-3, with 12 positions matching TRBD2. The germline V gene encodes CDR1 MNHNS and CDR2 SASEGT. V trimming: 2 bases; J trimming: 2 bases; junction bases outside the gene matches: 8. There are 18 residues in the CDR3.

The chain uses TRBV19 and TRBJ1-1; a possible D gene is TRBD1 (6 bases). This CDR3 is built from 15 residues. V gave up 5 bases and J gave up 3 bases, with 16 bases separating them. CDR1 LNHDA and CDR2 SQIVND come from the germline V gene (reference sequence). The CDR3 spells CASSWGTSGDTEAFF. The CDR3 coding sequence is TGTGCCAGTAGTTGGGGGACATCTGGGGACACTGAAGCTTTCTTT.

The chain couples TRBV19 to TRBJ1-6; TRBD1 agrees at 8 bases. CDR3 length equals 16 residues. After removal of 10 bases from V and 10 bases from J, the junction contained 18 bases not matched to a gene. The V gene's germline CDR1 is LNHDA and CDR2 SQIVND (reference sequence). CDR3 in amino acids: CATTAGKTGVRSPLHF. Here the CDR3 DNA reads TGTGCCACCACTGCCGGGAAGACAGGGGTGAGGTCACCCCTCCACTTT.

As DNA, the CDR3 is TGTGCCAGCAGCGTGGAGGGACAGGCGCGAGAAAAACTGTTTTTT. It encodes CASSVEGQAREKLFF. This chain connects TRBV9 to TRBJ1-4, with 8 nucleotides matching TRBD1. The V and J ends lost 2 bases and 8 bases, in that order; junction bases with no gene match: 8. The CDR3 consists of 15 residues. In germline, CDR1 is SGDLS, CDR2 YYNGEE.

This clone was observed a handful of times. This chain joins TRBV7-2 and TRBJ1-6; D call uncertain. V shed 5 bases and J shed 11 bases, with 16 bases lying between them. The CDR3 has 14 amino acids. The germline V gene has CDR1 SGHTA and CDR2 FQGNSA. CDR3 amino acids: CASSPRRRGTPLHF. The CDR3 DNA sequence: TGTGCCAGCAGCCCGCGACGGCGAGGCACACCCCTCCACTTT.

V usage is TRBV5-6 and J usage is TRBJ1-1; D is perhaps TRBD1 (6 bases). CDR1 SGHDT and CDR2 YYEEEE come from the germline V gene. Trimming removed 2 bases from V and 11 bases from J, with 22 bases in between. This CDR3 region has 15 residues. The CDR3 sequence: CASSFISGHSPRAFF. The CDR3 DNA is TGTGCCAGCAGCTTTATATCGGGACATTCCCCTCGGGCTTTCTTT.

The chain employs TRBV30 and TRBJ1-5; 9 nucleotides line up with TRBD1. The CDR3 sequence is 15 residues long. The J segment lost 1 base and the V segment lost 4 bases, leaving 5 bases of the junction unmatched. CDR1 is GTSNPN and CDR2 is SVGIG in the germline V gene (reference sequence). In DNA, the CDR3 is TGTGCCTGGACTTCTGACAGGGGGAGCAATCAGCCCCAGCATTTT. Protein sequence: CAWTSDRGSNQPQHF.

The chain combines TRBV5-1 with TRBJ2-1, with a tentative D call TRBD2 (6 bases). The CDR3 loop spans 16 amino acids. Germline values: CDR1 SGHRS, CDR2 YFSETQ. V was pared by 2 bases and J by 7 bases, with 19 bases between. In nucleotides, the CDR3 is TGCGCCAGCAGCTTAGTTACTAGCTCGGGCGAGAATGAGCAGTTCTTC. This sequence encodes CASSLVTSSGENEQFF. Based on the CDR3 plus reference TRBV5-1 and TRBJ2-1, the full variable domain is KAGVTQTPRYLIKTRGQQVTLSCSPISGHRSVSWYQQTPGQGLQFLFEYFSETQRNKGNFPGRFSGRQFSNSRSEMNVSTLELGDSALYLCASSLVTSSGENEQFFGPGTRLTVL.

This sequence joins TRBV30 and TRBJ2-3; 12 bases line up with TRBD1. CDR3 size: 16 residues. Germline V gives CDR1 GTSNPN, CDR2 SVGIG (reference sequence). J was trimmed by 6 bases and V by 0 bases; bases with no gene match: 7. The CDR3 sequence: CAWSVVGQGAWDTQYF. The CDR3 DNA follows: TGTGCCTGGAGTGTAGTGGGACAGGGGGCGTGGGATACGCAGTATTTT.

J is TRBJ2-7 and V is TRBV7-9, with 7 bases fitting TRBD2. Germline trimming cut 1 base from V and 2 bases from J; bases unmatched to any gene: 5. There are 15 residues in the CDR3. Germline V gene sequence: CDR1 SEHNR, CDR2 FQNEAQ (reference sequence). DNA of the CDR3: TGTGCCAGCAGCTTAGGATCGAGCGGGACCTACGAGCAGTACTTC. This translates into CASSLGSSGTYEQYF.

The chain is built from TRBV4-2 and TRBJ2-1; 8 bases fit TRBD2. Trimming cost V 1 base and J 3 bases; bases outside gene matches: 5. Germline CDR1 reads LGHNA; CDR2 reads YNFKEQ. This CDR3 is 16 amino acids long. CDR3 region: CASSQGDGGGYNEQFF. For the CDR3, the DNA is TGTGCCAGCAGCCAAGGTGACGGGGGGGGCTACAATGAGCAGTTCTTC.

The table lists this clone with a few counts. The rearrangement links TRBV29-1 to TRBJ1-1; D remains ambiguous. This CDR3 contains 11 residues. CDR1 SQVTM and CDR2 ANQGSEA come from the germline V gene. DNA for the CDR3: TGCATTGGTCGGGTGAACACTGAAGCTTTCTTT. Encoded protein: CIGRVNTEAFF.

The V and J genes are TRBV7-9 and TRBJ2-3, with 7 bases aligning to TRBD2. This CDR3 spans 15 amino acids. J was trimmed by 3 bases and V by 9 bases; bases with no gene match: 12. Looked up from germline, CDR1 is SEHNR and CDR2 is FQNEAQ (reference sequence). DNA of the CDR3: TGTGCCAGTACCCAGGTCGCGGGAGTAACAGATACGCAGTATTTT. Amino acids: CASTQVAGVTDTQYF.

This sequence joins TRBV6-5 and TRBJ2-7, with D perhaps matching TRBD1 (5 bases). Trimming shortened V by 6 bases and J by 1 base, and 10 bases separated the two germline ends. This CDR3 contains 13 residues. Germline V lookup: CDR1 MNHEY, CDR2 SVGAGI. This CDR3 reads CASSLDTSYEQYF. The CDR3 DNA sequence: TGTGCCAGCAGCTTGGACACTTCCTACGAGCAGTACTTC.

The CDR3 spells CASSLGQGGGRQPQHF. DNA for the CDR3: TGTGCCAGCAGCTTAGGGCAAGGGGGTGGAAGGCAGCCCCAGCATTTT. The chain employs TRBV7-2 and TRBJ1-5, with a tentative D call TRBD1 (6 bases). CDR1 is SGHTA, CDR2 FQGNSA, per germline. CDR3 length equals 16 residues. The ends were cut back, 1 base at V and 7 bases at J, with 17 bases in the middle.

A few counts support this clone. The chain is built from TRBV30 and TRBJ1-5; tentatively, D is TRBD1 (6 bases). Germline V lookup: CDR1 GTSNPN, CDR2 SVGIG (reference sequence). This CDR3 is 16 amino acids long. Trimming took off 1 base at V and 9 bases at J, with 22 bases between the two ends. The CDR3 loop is CAWSGPTTGWGSPQHF. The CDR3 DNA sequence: TGTGCCTGGAGTGGCCCCACGACAGGATGGGGATCGCCCCAGCATTTT.

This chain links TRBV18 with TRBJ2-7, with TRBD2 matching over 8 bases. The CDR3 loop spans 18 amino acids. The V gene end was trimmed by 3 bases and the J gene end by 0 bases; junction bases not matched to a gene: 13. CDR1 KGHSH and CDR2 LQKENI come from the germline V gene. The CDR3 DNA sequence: TGTGCCAGCTCACCCCAGAGGGCGGGAGGACAAAGCTCCTACGAGCAGTACTTC. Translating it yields CASSPQRAGGQSSYEQYF.

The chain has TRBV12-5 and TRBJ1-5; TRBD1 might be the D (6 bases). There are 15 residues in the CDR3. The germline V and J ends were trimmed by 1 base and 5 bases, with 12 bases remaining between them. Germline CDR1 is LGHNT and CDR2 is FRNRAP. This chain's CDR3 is CASGLGTASHQPQHF. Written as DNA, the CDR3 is TGTGCTAGTGGTTTGGGGACAGCGAGTCATCAGCCCCAGCATTTT.

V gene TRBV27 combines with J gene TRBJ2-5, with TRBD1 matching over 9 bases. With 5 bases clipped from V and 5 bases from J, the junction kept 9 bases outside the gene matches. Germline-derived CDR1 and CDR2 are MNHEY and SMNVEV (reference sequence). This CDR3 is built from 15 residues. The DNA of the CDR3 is TGTGCCAGCAGTCCCCACAGGGGGCGGGGGGAGACCCAGTACTTC. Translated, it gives CASSPHRGRGETQYF.

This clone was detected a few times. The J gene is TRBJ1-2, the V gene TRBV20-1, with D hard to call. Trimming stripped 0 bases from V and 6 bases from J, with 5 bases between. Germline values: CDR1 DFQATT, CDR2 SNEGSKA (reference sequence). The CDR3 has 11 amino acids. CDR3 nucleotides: TGCAGTGCTAGAGACCTCGATGGCTACACCTTC. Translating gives CSARDLDGYTF.